The rows below give T cell receptor beta chains drawn from one sample of a study of blood T cell repertoires in COVID-19. Measured with immunoSEQ multiplex PCR; TCRdb has only the in-frame clones, and not every one. The repertoire consists of about 120,000 clones, with 75% to 90% occurring once and the leading ten covering over 7%. The sequenced sample consisted of peripheral blood. Receptor source: a human donor in a cohort sampled during active COVID-19. Both conserved end residues are part of each CDR3. The D gene is left open where the match is weak. Size values are once, few and many counts, or a class for expanded clones, and some rows have none.

V gene	clone size	J gene	D gene	CDR3 protein	CDR3 DNA
TRBV5-4	once	TRBJ2-3	NA	CASSRVLGTDTQYF	TGTGCCAGCAGTCGGGTGTTGGGCACAGATACGCAGTATTTT
TRBV5-1	NA	TRBJ2-7	TRBD1	CASSWNLVGQGVYEQYF	TGCGCCAGCAGCTGGAATTTAGTGGGACAGGGGGTCTACGAGCAGTACTTC
TRBV4-1	NA	TRBJ2-2	NA	CASSQGLTGTNTGELFF	TGCGCCAGCAGCCAAGGGTTGACCGGGACGAACACCGGGGAGCTGTTTTTT
TRBV5-1	NA	TRBJ2-5	TRBD2	CASSLTSGRVETQYF	TGCGCCAGCAGCTTGACTAGCGGGAGAGTTGAGACCCAGTACTTC
TRBV3-1/TRBV3-2	once	TRBJ2-3	NA	CASSPRTATDTQYF	TGTGCCAGCAGCCCCCGGACTGCCACAGATACGCAGTATTTT
TRBV7-9	NA	TRBJ2-1	TRBD2	CASSPPGVAGVNNEQFF	TGTGCCAGCAGCCCCCCTGGGGTAGCGGGGGTAAACAATGAGCAGTTCTTC
TRBV12-3/TRBV12-4	NA	TRBJ1-2	NA	CASSLNTNYGYTF	TGTGCCAGCAGTTTAAACACGAACTATGGCTACACCTTC
TRBV10-1	NA	TRBJ1-1	NA	CASEDIRNTEAFF	TGCGCCAGCGAGGACATTAGGAACACTGAAGCTTTCTTT
TRBV19	NA	TRBJ1-5	NA	CASTHGGGVKEQPQHF	TGTGCCAGTACCCACGGGGGAGGGGTAAAAGAGCAGCCCCAGCATTTT
TRBV10-1	few	TRBJ1-1	TRBD1	CASSDSGTATVEAFF	TGCGCCAGCAGTGACTCCGGGACAGCTACCGTTGAAGCTTTCTTT
TRBV1	once	TRBJ2-7	NA	CTSNQDSLAEGYEQYF	TGCACCAGCAACCAAGATAGCCTAGCGGAAGGCTACGAGCAGTACTTC
TRBV5-1	NA	TRBJ2-5	NA	CASMQGRQETQYF	TGCGCCAGCATGCAGGGAAGGCAAGAGACCCAGTACTTC
TRBV7-6	NA	TRBJ2-1	TRBD1	CASSLGDRGTQKIYNEQFF	TGTGCCAGCAGCCTTGGGGACAGGGGGACTCAGAAGATCTACAATGAGCAGTTCTTC
TRBV14	NA	TRBJ2-2	NA	CASSQTPRVNTGELFF	TGTGCCAGCAGCCAAACCCCCAGGGTGAACACCGGGGAGCTGTTTTTT
TRBV24-1	once	TRBJ1-1	NA	CATSAAGAVTEAFF	TGTGCCACCAGTGCTGCGGGGGCCGTCACTGAAGCTTTCTTT
TRBV10-1	NA	TRBJ1-2	TRBD1	CASSSDRAPYGYTF	TGCGCCAGCAGTTCGGACAGGGCCCCCTATGGCTACACCTTC